This T cell receptor beta chain was recorded in a study of post-analysis software for immune sequencing data. The study's findings and limits: Roughly five TRBV segments appeared more often in patients than in controls, and TRBV5-6, TRBV5-1 and TRBV20-1 were among these.

As regards this clonotype: Its antigen remains unknown.

Prepared libraries of TCR beta cDNA carried unique molecular identifiers. Via MiXCR, TCRdb re-called the PCR reads, giving one row per CDR3 protein. The sample includes around 700,000 distinct CDR3 sequences, around 60% seen only once; the top ten take roughly 10%. The germline CDR1 and CDR2 sequences are ENHRY and SYGVKD. The CDR3 is 12 amino acids. The V and J ends lost 1 base and 6 bases respectively, with 6 bases between them. This rearrangement joins TRBV10-3 to TRBJ1-1; the D is unclear. Sequencing was done on a sample of blood. The sequence derives from a girl aged 2-9 years with multiple sclerosis. In DNA, the CDR3 is TGTGCCATCAGTGAGTGGGGAGCTGAAGCTTTCTTT. It yields the protein CAISEWGAEAFF.